Reported below is one T cell receptor (beta chain). Its target is not known. These data originate in a study of cytomegalovirus exposure and HLA in healthy donors. The study's findings and limits: A previous analysis found most TCR beta V segments productive roughly 87% or roughly 30% of the time. The study dropped some indistinguishable V segments, TRBV6-2 and TRBV6-3 among them.

60 Vbeta and 13 Jbeta primers were used in PCR. Using immunoSEQ multiplex PCR, the repertoire was profiled, and TCRdb retains in-frame clones only, with some absent. The sample carries roughly 250,000 clones, around 80% recorded once. V lost 0 bases to trimming and J lost 1 base; unmatched junction nucleotides: 7. CDR1 LGHNA and CDR2 YNFKEQ come from the germline V gene. The CDR3 has 18 residues. The chain is built from TRBV4-2 and TRBJ2-3, with 10 nucleotides matching TRBD2. Sequencing was done on a sample of PBMCs. This TCR came from a girl aged 2-10 years in good health and CMV-seronegative. This chain's CDR3 is CASSQEPSGRGGTDTQYF. In DNA form, the CDR3 reads TGTGCCAGCAGCCAAGAGCCTAGCGGGAGAGGGGGCACAGATACGCAGTATTTT.